The rows below give T cell receptor beta chains drawn from one sample of a study of blood T cell repertoires in COVID-19. The repertoire was sequenced with immunoSEQ multiplex PCR; TCRdb's copy has only in-frame clones and lacks some. Among about 210,000 clones, approximately 80% were seen once, and the ten largest hold just under 9%. The sample consisted of PBMCs or T cells enriched from blood (not recorded which). The receptors were sampled from a woman aged 45 to 65 with acute COVID-19. CDR3s include the opening cysteine and the closing phenylalanine or tryptophan. The D gene is left open where the match is weak. Expanded clones get a size class; other rows say once, few or many, or leave the size out.

>TRBV3-1/TRBV3-2|TRBD2|NA|TRBJ2-5
CASSQPLGSGGETQYF
TGTGCCAGCAGCCAACCCCTGGGTAGCGGGGGAGAGACCCAGTACTTC
>TRBV2|NA|few|TRBJ1-4
CASRVQKNEKLFF
TGTGCCAGCAGGGTGCAGAAGAACGAAAAACTGTTTTTT
>TRBV4-1|NA|NA|TRBJ2-7
CASSQDLTPYEQYF
TGCGCCAGCAGCCAAGATCTCACACCCTACGAGCAGTACTTC
>TRBV6-5|NA|NA|TRBJ2-3
CASRLKGGGDTQYF
TGTGCCAGCAGGCTCAAGGGGGGGGGAGATACGCAGTATTTT
>TRBV4-1|TRBD1|NA|TRBJ1-6
CASSGRDRVDSPLHF
TGCGCCAGCAGCGGCCGGGACAGGGTGGATTCACCCCTCCACTTT
>TRBV30|NA|NA|TRBJ2-7
CASTPLATYEQYF
TGTGCCTCCACCCCACTAGCAACCTACGAGCAGTACTTC
>TRBV27|NA|NA|TRBJ2-2
CASSPEPRGSGELFF
TGTGCCAGCAGTCCCGAACCAAGGGGATCCGGGGAGCTGTTTTTT
>TRBV28|NA|NA|TRBJ2-1
CASSNPWRGNEQFF
TGTGCCAGCAGTAACCCCTGGAGGGGCAATGAGCAGTTCTTC
>TRBV7-6|TRBD2|NA|TRBJ2-3
CASSPTGGSNADTQYF
TGTGCCAGCAGCCCCACGGGGGGTAGCAACGCAGATACGCAGTATTTT
>TRBV19|TRBD1|NA|TRBJ2-5
CASSGWSGGVETQYF
TGTGCCAGTAGTGGCTGGTCAGGGGGCGTCGAGACCCAGTACTTC
>TRBV2|TRBD1|NA|TRBJ2-1
CASRGTGIYNEQFF
TGTGCCAGCAGGGGGACAGGGATATACAATGAGCAGTTCTTC
>TRBV18|NA|NA|TRBJ1-4
CASSPQGLSEKLFF
TGTGCCAGCTCACCACAGGGGCTGAGTGAAAAACTGTTTTTT
>TRBV5-1|TRBD2|NA|TRBJ2-2
CASSPSGSITGELFF
TGCGCCAGCAGCCCTAGCGGGAGCATCACCGGGGAGCTGTTTTTT
>TRBV28|NA|NA|TRBJ1-6
CASTPWSIQDSPLHF
TGTGCCAGCACTCCATGGTCAATTCAGGATTCACCCCTCCACTTT
>TRBV15|NA|NA|TRBJ1-2
CATRGQGYGGYTF
TGTGCCACCAGAGGTCAGGGGTATGGGGGCTACACCTTC
>TRBV7-8|NA|NA|TRBJ1-1
CASSVPGRGTEAFF
TGTGCCAGCAGCGTCCCGGGCAGGGGCACTGAAGCTTTCTTT